This is a list of T cell receptor beta chains from one sample in a study of OX40 agonist ivuxolimab in advanced cancers. Repertoires were generated with immunoSEQ multiplex PCR, while TCRdb's copy carries only in-frame clones and drops some. The sample carries around 110,000 clones, less than 95% recorded once. The material was CD4+ or CD8+ T cells sorted from blood, obtained in a trial of the OX40 agonist ivuxolimab. Receptor source: an adult with an advanced solid tumor such as melanoma, head and neck, liver or kidney cancer. The CDR3 runs from the conserved cysteine through the conserved F or W. A D gene is named only where the DNA matches it firmly. Size is omitted from some rows. Given values are once, few, many or a class for expanded clones.

d_gene	abundance	v_gene	j_gene	CDR3aa	CDR3nt
-	-	TRBV19	TRBJ2-1	CASSINANSYNEQFF	TGTGCCAGTAGTATTAACGCTAACTCCTACAATGAGCAGTTCTTC
TRBD1	few	TRBV6-5	TRBJ1-5	CASSYTRGNQPQHF	TGTGCCAGCAGTTACACCAGGGGGAATCAGCCCCAGCATTTT
-	-	TRBV14	TRBJ2-7	CASSQEGGLLRYEQYF	TGTGCCAGCAGCCAAGAGGGCGGACTGCTCCGCTACGAGCAGTACTTC
TRBD2	-	TRBV6-4	TRBJ2-1	CASSRLAGGPYNEQFF	TGTGCCAGCAGTCGACTAGCGGGAGGTCCCTACAATGAGCAGTTCTTC
TRBD1	-	TRBV4-1	TRBJ2-5	CASSQEGGQGARKETQYF	TGCGCCAGCAGCCAAGAGGGGGGACAGGGTGCGCGTAAAGAGACCCAGTACTTC
TRBD2	-	TRBV19	TRBJ2-1	CASSITAGGNNEQFF	TGTGCCAGTAGTATAACAGCGGGAGGGAACAATGAGCAGTTCTTC
-	-	TRBV6-1	TRBJ1-2	CASSDRQYGYTF	TGTGCCAGCAGTGATAGGCAATATGGCTACACCTTC
-	-	TRBV2	TRBJ2-1	CASRDIGNEQFF	TGTGCCAGCAGGGATATCGGCAATGAGCAGTTCTTC
-	-	TRBV5-1	TRBJ2-7	CASSLVAGTPYEQYF	TGCGCCAGCAGCTTGGTTGCGGGAACTCCCTACGAGCAGTACTTC
TRBD1	-	TRBV5-1	TRBJ2-6	CASSLNQGVANVLTF	TGCGCCAGCAGCTTGAACCAGGGGGTAGCCAACGTCCTGACTTTC
-	-	TRBV7-9	TRBJ1-3	CASSLAGSGNTIYF	TGTGCCAGCAGCTTAGCAGGCTCTGGAAACACCATATATTTT
TRBD2	-	TRBV4-2	TRBJ2-1	CASSQDLKRDAYEQFF	TGTGCCAGCAGCCAAGATCTGAAGCGGGATGCCTATGAGCAGTTCTTC
-	-	TRBV9	TRBJ1-1	CASSVEGRAATEAFF	TGTGCCAGCAGCGTAGAGGGCAGGGCGGCGACTGAAGCTTTCTTT
-	-	TRBV4-3	TRBJ2-1	CASSEGQEYPYNEQFF	TGCGCCAGCAGCGAAGGCCAGGAGTACCCCTACAATGAGCAGTTCTTC
-	-	TRBV5-1	TRBJ2-1	CASSVWVTYNEQFF	TGCGCCAGCAGTGTTTGGGTGACCTACAATGAGCAGTTCTTC
-	-	TRBV2	TRBJ2-6	CASSEEGFSGANVLTF	TGTGCCAGCAGTGAGGAGGGTTTCTCTGGGGCCAACGTCCTGACTTTC
-	-	TRBV15	TRBJ1-3	CATSRDVPSGNTIYF	TGTGCCACCAGCAGAGATGTTCCCTCTGGAAACACCATATATTTT
TRBD2	-	TRBV11-2	TRBJ2-7	CASSLEITSGRSYEQYF	TGTGCCAGCAGCTTGGAAATCACTAGCGGGAGGAGCTACGAGCAGTACTTC
-	-	TRBV7-3	TRBJ2-6	CASSPGSGANVLTF	TGTGCCAGCAGCCCCGGCTCTGGGGCCAACGTCCTGACTTTC
TRBD1	-	TRBV6-5	TRBJ1-2	CASGEEWTGDYGYTF	TGTGCCAGCGGAGAAGAATGGACAGGGGACTATGGCTACACCTTC
-	-	TRBV13	TRBJ2-7	CASSSQGRGEQYF	TGTGCCAGCAGCTCACAGGGTCGAGGCGAGCAGTACTTC
-	-	TRBV9	TRBJ1-4	CASSDRPSSTNEKLFF	TGTGCCAGCAGCGACCGTCCCAGTTCAACTAATGAAAAACTGTTTTTT
-	-	TRBV29-1	TRBJ2-3	CSVSGRGGTDTQYF	TGCAGCGTTTCGGGCAGGGGAGGGACAGATACGCAGTATTTT
-	few	TRBV28	TRBJ1-1	CASAQQDEAFF	TGTGCCTCGGCCCAGCAGGATGAAGCTTTCTTT
-	-	TRBV5-6	TRBJ2-7	CASSLGPGLLYEQYF	TGTGCCAGCAGCTTGGGTCCAGGGCTCCTATACGAGCAGTACTTC
-	-	TRBV7-9	TRBJ2-7	CASSFLSGEQYF	TGTGCCAGCAGCTTCCTATCGGGCGAGCAGTACTTC
TRBD1	-	TRBV5-1	TRBJ1-5	CASRVWTGDNQPQHF	TGCGCCAGCAGAGTATGGACAGGGGACAATCAGCCCCAGCATTTT
TRBD1	-	TRBV6-1	TRBJ2-7	CATSAFDRDPYEQYF	TGTGCCACCAGCGCCTTCGACAGGGATCCCTACGAGCAGTACTTC
-	-	TRBV5-1	TRBJ1-1	CASSQSYNTEAFF	TGCGCCAGCAGCCAATCGTACAACACTGAAGCTTTCTTT
-	few	TRBV28	TRBJ1-2	CASSLRVVGRRGGYGYTF	TGTGCCAGCAGTTTAAGAGTAGTCGGGAGAAGGGGGGGCTATGGCTACACCTTC
TRBD2	-	TRBV2	TRBJ2-3	CASSDPPSSGVGDTQYF	TGTGCCAGCAGTGATCCTCCTTCTAGCGGGGTAGGAGATACGCAGTATTTT
-	-	TRBV21-1	TRBJ1-4	CASSKKGASQGVNEKLFF	TGTGCCAGCAGCAAAAAGGGGGCTAGTCAGGGGGTAAATGAAAAACTGTTTTTT
-	-	TRBV28	TRBJ1-5	CASSLGSGQPQHF	TGTGCCAGCAGTTTAGGGAGCGGTCAGCCCCAGCATTTT
TRBD1	-	TRBV5-8	TRBJ1-5	CASSPGQGNQPQHF	TGTGCCAGCAGCCCGGGACAGGGCAATCAGCCCCAGCATTTT
TRBD2	-	TRBV28	TRBJ2-4	CASSRATSAIQYF	TGTGCCAGCAGTCGGGCAACTAGCGCCATTCAGTACTTC
-	-	TRBV19	TRBJ2-7	CASSVGRTLAYEQYF	TGTGCCAGTAGTGTTGGGAGAACGCTGGCCTACGAGCAGTACTTC
TRBD2	once	TRBV10-1	TRBJ2-1	CASSGLTSAAYNEQFF	TGCGCCAGCAGTGGTTTGACTAGCGCTGCCTACAATGAGCAGTTCTTC
-	-	TRBV5-1	TRBJ2-3	CASSLASGVTDTQYF	TGCGCCAGCAGCTTGGCCTCGGGGGTTACAGATACGCAGTATTTT
TRBD2	-	TRBV28	TRBJ2-1	CASSLRTSGNNEQFF	TGTGCCAGCAGTTTACGGACTAGCGGGAACAATGAGCAGTTCTTC
-	-	TRBV6-6	TRBJ1-1	CASSPRGGAAFF	TGTGCCAGCAGCCCCCGTGGGGGAGCGGCTTTCTTT
TRBD2	-	TRBV28	TRBJ2-2	CASSFAGGPNGELFF	TGTGCCAGCAGTTTCGCGGGAGGGCCAAACGGGGAGCTGTTTTTT
-	-	TRBV27	TRBJ2-1	CASCDGPYNEQFF	TGTGCCAGCTGTGATGGCCCCTACAATGAGCAGTTCTTC
-	-	TRBV6-1	TRBJ1-2	CASSVPAPGYTF	TGTGCCAGCAGTGTCCCGGCGCCTGGCTACACCTTC
TRBD2	-	TRBV5-1	TRBJ2-1	CASSLLTSGTDEQFF	TGCGCCAGCAGCTTGCTCACTAGCGGGACCGATGAGCAGTTCTTC
-	once	TRBV5-6	TRBJ2-7	CASSKAGQGGEQYF	TGTGCCAGCAGCAAAGCAGGGCAGGGTGGCGAGCAGTACTTC
TRBD2	-	TRBV10-3	TRBJ2-3	CAISERTGTSGREDTQYF	TGTGCCATCAGTGAGAGGACGGGGACTAGCGGGAGGGAAGATACGCAGTATTTT
TRBD1	-	TRBV6-5	TRBJ2-6	CASSSTGGSGANVLTF	TGTGCCAGCAGTTCCACAGGGGGCTCTGGGGCCAACGTCCTGACTTTC